In this sample, the clone carrying this T cell receptor (beta chain) turned up a few times. The CDR3 has 13 residues. V trimming: 5 bases; J trimming: 5 bases; junction bases outside the gene matches: 5. Germline V gene lookup returns CDR1 SGHTA and CDR2 FQGNSA. By way of CD45RO/CCR7/CD25/CD127/CD95/CD27, the CD4+ regulatory, stem cell-like memory, central memory and naive cells were sorted. The entirety of the isolated RNA underwent reverse transcription, so expressed TCRB transcripts were sequenced. Some clones are missing from TCRdb's copy, which holds only in-frame ones; the method was immunoSEQ multiplex PCR. This table holds about 900,000 clones, 17% found once. This sample was taken from a study of beta chain features in type 1 diabetes.

This sequence was found in a woman aged 18 to 35 in good health. The chain combines TRBV7-2 with TRBJ2-5; 7 bases align to TRBD2. Sequencing input: naive CD4+ T cells from blood. Here the CDR3 DNA reads TGTGCCAGCAGCCTTTGGCGGGAGGAGACCCAGTACTTC. This gives the protein CASSLWREETQYF. Full variable domain (outside the CDR3, taken from reference TRBV7-2 and TRBJ2-5): GAGVSQSPSNKVTEKGKDVELRCDPISGHTALYWYRQSLGQGLEFLIYFQGNSAPDKSGLPSDRFSAERTGGSVSTLTIQRTQQEDSAVYLCASSLWREETQYFGPGTRLLVL.